Listed below are T cell receptor beta chains from one sample, sequenced in a study of blood T cell repertoires in COVID-19. Clones were sequenced by immunoSEQ multiplex PCR, and TCRdb holds only the in-frame ones, with some missing. This sample has roughly 200,000 clones, with approximately 90% found just once. The specimen sequenced was PBMCs or T cells enriched from blood (not recorded which). These TCRs come from a woman aged 25-40 years who had recovered from COVID-19. CDR3s include the opening cysteine and the closing phenylalanine or tryptophan. The D gene is left open where the match is weak. The listing skips clone size in some rows; elsewhere it reads once, few, many or a size class.

d_gene	j_gene	v_gene	abundance	CDR3nt	CDR3aa
.	TRBJ1-1	TRBV6-1	.	TGTGCCAGCAGTCAGACAGCCGAAGCTTTCTTT	CASSQTAEAFF
TRBD1	TRBJ2-3	TRBV11-2	.	TGTGCCAGCAGTTTCCGACAGGGGGGCACAGATACGCAGTATTTT	CASSFRQGGTDTQYF
.	TRBJ1-1	TRBV7-9	once	TGTGCCAGCAGCTTATCTGGGGAGACCGAAGCTTTCTTT	CASSLSGETEAFF
.	TRBJ2-7	TRBV30	.	TGTGCCTGGTTTGACAGTTCCTACGAGCAGTACTTC	CAWFDSSYEQYF
TRBD2	TRBJ2-2	TRBV11-2	.	TGTGCCAGCAGCTTAGTACTAGCGGTTCACACCGGGGAGCTGTTTTTT	CASSLVLAVHTGELFF
.	TRBJ2-2	TRBV7-2	once	TGTGCCAGCAGCTTATCTAACACCGGGGAGCTGTTTTTT	CASSLSNTGELFF
.	TRBJ1-2	TRBV29-1	.	TGCAGCGTTGAAGTCCCTCGTAACTATGGCTACACCTTC	CSVEVPRNYGYTF
.	TRBJ2-1	TRBV11-3	once	TGTGCCAGCAGCTTAGGGAGAGAGAACAATGAGCAGTTCTTC	CASSLGRENNEQFF
.	TRBJ2-7	TRBV10-1	few	TGCGCCAGCAGTGAGCATCGGGAGAGGTACGAGCAGTACTTC	CASSEHRERYEQYF
TRBD2	TRBJ2-5	TRBV30	.	TGTGCCTGGAGTCCAGGGACTAGCGGGAGTATTGGGGAGACCCAGTACTTC	CAWSPGTSGSIGETQYF
.	TRBJ2-1	TRBV15	.	TGTGCCACCAGCAGAGATAAGGCGGGCTCCTACAATGAGCAGTTCTTC	CATSRDKAGSYNEQFF
TRBD1	TRBJ2-5	TRBV7-2	.	TGTGCCAGCAGCCCACAGACAGGGAAAGAAGAGACCCAGTACTTC	CASSPQTGKEETQYF
.	TRBJ2-5	TRBV7-6	once	TGTGCCAGCAGCTCCGAAGAGACCCAGTACTTC	CASSSEETQYF
.	TRBJ2-7	TRBV21-1	.	TGTGCCAGCAGAATGGGGAGTTCCTACGAGCAGTACTTC	CASRMGSSYEQYF
TRBD1	TRBJ2-3	TRBV29-1	.	TGCAGCGTTGAAGGCCCACTCGACAGGGGGCGGTTGAAGTATTTT	CSVEGPLDRGRLKYF
.	TRBJ1-5	TRBV28	.	TGTGCCAGCGGTCTCGGAAGAGAGGGAAGCAATCAGCCCCAGCATTTT	CASGLGREGSNQPQHF
TRBD1	TRBJ1-2	TRBV5-6	.	TGTGCCAGCAGCTTGGGGACAGGGGAGAACTATGGCTACACCTTC	CASSLGTGENYGYTF
TRBD1	TRBJ1-6	TRBV11-2	.	TGTGCCAGCAGCTTATTTGGGACAGGGTCTTCACCCCTCCACTTT	CASSLFGTGSSPLHF
.	TRBJ1-1	TRBV6-5	.	TGTGCCAGCAGCCGTATGAACACTGAAGCTTTCTTT	CASSRMNTEAFF
.	TRBJ2-1	TRBV6-1	few	TGTGCCAGCAGTGAAGCTAATCCTAATGAGCAGTTCTTC	CASSEANPNEQFF
.	TRBJ1-2	TRBV5-6	.	TGTGCCAGCAGCTTCAGGGGCGCTAACTATGGCTACACCTTC	CASSFRGANYGYTF
TRBD1	TRBJ1-2	TRBV30	once	TGTGCCTGGAGTGTAACGGGGGACAGGGAGAGAGACTATGGCTACACCTTC	CAWSVTGDRERDYGYTF
TRBD1	TRBJ1-1	TRBV6-5	.	TGTGCCAGCAGTAGGACAGGGGGCACTGAAGCTTTCTTT	CASSRTGGTEAFF
.	TRBJ2-1	TRBV3-1/TRBV3-2	.	TGTGCCAGCAGCCATCCCCCCAGGGATGAGCAGTTCTTC	CASSHPPRDEQFF
TRBD1	TRBJ1-2	TRBV7-9	.	TGTGCCAGCAGCCCCGGGACAGAGGTTCTCCGCGGCTACACCTTC	CASSPGTEVLRGYTF